One T cell receptor (beta chain) is described in this entry. CDR3 length equals 14 residues. V trimming: 5 bases; J trimming: 3 bases; junction bases outside the gene matches: 6. CDR1 and CDR2 from the germline V gene are LNHDA and SQIVND (reference sequence). Clones were sequenced by immunoSEQ multiplex PCR, and TCRdb holds only the in-frame ones, with some missing. The repertoire has about 160,000 clones, about 87% of them found once; the top ten carry 3% to 4.5%. The sample originates from a study of blood T cell repertoires in COVID-19. Study context: There were acute and convalescent COVID-19 samples, and they came from the United States, Italy and Spain. Sources were T cells, B-cell-depleted T cells, or PBMCs; the material itself was cDNA or gDNA.

Material for sequencing was peripheral blood. The sequence came from a woman in her sixties or seventies who had recovered from COVID-19. V is TRBV19 and J is TRBJ1-1, with TRBD1 matching 7 bases. The chain's CDR3 is CASSRYRGHTEAFF. CDR3 nucleotide sequence: TGTGCCAGTAGTCGGTACAGGGGTCACACTGAAGCTTTCTTT.